This T cell receptor (beta chain) was sequenced for a study of cytotoxic CD8 clonotypes in ibrutinib-treated CLL. Study results and limitations: Sustained-remission and progressing patients' sampling times differed.

As regards this clone: The antigen remains undetermined.

The data were produced by immunoSEQ multiplex PCR, yet TCRdb's version contains in-frame clones alone and is incomplete. Among approximately 140,000 clones listed, about 91% were seen once. The length of the CDR3 is 15 residues. Germline V lookup: CDR1 MGHRA, CDR2 YSYEKL. Trimming cost V 2 bases and J 0 bases, with 8 bases left between them. The rearrangement links TRBV4-1 to TRBJ2-4; tentative D call: TRBD2 (6 bases). The sample was PBMCs, taken after 12 months of ibrutinib treatment. The receptor's source is a human donor with chronic lymphocytic leukemia. As DNA, the CDR3 is TGCGCCAGCAGCCAATTGGGACTAGCCAAAAACATTCAGTACTTC. Amino acids: CASSQLGLAKNIQYF.